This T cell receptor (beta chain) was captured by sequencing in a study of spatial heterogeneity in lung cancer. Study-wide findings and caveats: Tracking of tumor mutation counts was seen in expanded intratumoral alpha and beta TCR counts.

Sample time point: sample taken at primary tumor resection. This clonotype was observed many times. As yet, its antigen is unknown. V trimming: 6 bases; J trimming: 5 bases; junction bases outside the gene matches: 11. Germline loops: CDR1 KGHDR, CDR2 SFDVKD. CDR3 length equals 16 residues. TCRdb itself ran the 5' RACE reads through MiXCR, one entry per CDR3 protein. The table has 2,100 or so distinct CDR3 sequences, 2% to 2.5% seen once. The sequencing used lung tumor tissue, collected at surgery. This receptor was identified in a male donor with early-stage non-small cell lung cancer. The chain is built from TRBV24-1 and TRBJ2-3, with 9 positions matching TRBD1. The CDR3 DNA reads TGTGCCACCAGTACGGCCGGGACAGGGTTTCGAGATACGCAGTATTTT. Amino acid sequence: CATSTAGTGFRDTQYF.